The following is a T cell receptor beta chain sequence with its context. Its antigen is undetermined. One entry per CDR3 protein, called by TCRdb with MiXCR from the 5' RACE reads. Of about 340,000 distinct CDR3 sequences in the sample, over 13% are singletons; the top ten hold about 22%. These data come from a study of T-cell memory formation after mild COVID-19. Looked up from germline, CDR1 is PRHDT and CDR2 is FYEKMQ (reference sequence). V was trimmed by 0 bases and J by 6 bases, leaving 14 bases between them. The CDR3 spans 15 residues. Findings and caveats of the study: Contracting CD4+ clones lay largely in CM and EM, with CD8+ ones residing in EMRA.

This chain uses TRBV13 with TRBJ1-1; D not resolved. This TCR derives from a man between 18 and 35 years old who had mild COVID-19 (a few samples of this study predate the infection). Cell type and time point are not known. The source material was PBMCs or a T cell subset sorted from them (not recorded which). The CDR3 sequence: CASSLGLLLGSEAFF. For the CDR3, the DNA is TGTGCCAGCAGCTTAGGCCTCCTACTAGGGTCTGAAGCTTTCTTT.